Each of the 26 T cell receptor beta chains below was sequenced from the same sample in a study of T cell responses to AZD1222 COVID-19 vaccine. The protocol was immunoSEQ multiplex PCR, while the TCRdb copy is restricted to in-frame clones and leaves out a portion. This table has approximately 120,000 clones, about 89% appearing once. The sample consisted of peripheral blood, taken 28 days after the second AZD1222 dose. These receptors all come from an adult who received the AZD1222 COVID-19 vaccine.

This clone was counted only a few times. The CDR3 DNA follows: TGTGCCAGCAGCTTAAAGACAGGGTGGTTAGATAATTCACCCCTCCACTTT. It specifies CASSLKTGWLDNSPLHF. The chain uses TRBV7-8 and TRBJ1-6, with 7 bases aligning to TRBD1. This CDR3 is built from 17 residues. V lost 2 bases, J lost 5 bases, and 9 bases stayed unmatched. Germline CDR1 SGHVS, CDR2 FQNEAQ.

This clone occurred once. This chain joins TRBV12-3 or TRBV12-4 and TRBJ1-4; no firm D call. The CDR3 consists of 13 residues. V gave up 2 bases and J gave up 7 bases, with 8 bases separating them. CDR3 sequence (DNA): TGTGCCAGCAGTTTACGGGGTGGTGAAAAACTGTTTTTT. Its protein is CASSLRGGEKLFF.

The chain uses TRBV29-1 and TRBJ1-1; weak D call: TRBD1 (5 bases). V was clipped by 4 bases and J by 3 bases, with 12 bases between them. The length of the CDR3 is 13 residues. Germline lookup yields CDR1 SQVTM and CDR2 ANQGSEA. The CDR3 nucleotides are TGCAGCGTTGGGGGCAGGGTCTACACTGAAGCTTTCTTT. It specifies CSVGGRVYTEAFF.

The chain joins TRBV7-9 to TRBJ2-7; TRBD2 is a possible D gene (7 bases). Germline V gene sequence: CDR1 SEHNR, CDR2 FQNEAQ (reference sequence). The CDR3 consists of 15 residues. V gave up 5 bases and J gave up 5 bases, with 19 bases separating them. The CDR3 DNA reads as TGTGCCAGCAGCACCCCGTGGGGGGGCCAGGACGAGCAGTACTTC. Its translation is CASSTPWGGQDEQYF. The entire variable domain, with the rest obtained from reference TRBV7-9 and TRBJ2-7, is as follows: DTGVSQNPRHKITKRGQNVTFRCDPISEHNRLYWYRQTLGQGPEFLTYFQNEAQLEKSRLLSDRFSAERPKGSFSTLEIQRTEQGDSAMYLCASSTPWGGQDEQYFGPGTRLTVT.

The chain has TRBV7-2 and TRBJ1-2, with D uncertain. V dropped 1 base and J dropped 4 bases, with 7 bases sitting between them. The CDR3 has 13 amino acids. Germline lookup yields CDR1 SGHTA and CDR2 FQGNSA. The CDR3 bases are TGTGCCAGCAGCTTAGTGGCAGGCTATGGCTACACCTTC. Amino acid sequence: CASSLVAGYGYTF.

The V gene is TRBV6-5, the J gene TRBJ1-1; perhaps TRBD1 as D (5 bases). V shed 6 bases and J shed 4 bases, with 18 bases lying between them. This CDR3 region has 15 residues. Germline V gene sequence: CDR1 MNHEY, CDR2 SVGAGI. The CDR3 loop reads CASSSGTSRGTEAFF. CDR3 DNA sequence: TGTGCCAGCAGCAGCGGGACCTCGCGCGGCACTGAAGCTTTCTTT.

In this sample, this clone turned up a few times. V and J are TRBV7-2 and TRBJ2-7; D is ambiguous. The V end lost 0 bases, the J end lost 2 bases, and 5 bases lay between the germline ends. The CDR3 is 13 residues long. The germline gives CDR1 SGHTA, CDR2 FQGNSA. The CDR3 loop reads CASSLAETYEQYF. The DNA of the CDR3 is TGTGCCAGCAGCTTAGCGGAAACCTACGAGCAGTACTTC.

The chain carries TRBV6-5 and TRBJ1-1; 7 bases line up with TRBD1. From germline, CDR1 is MNHEY and CDR2 SVGAGI. The CDR3 loop spans 14 amino acids. With 4 bases clipped from V and 5 bases from J, the junction kept 7 bases outside the gene matches. This CDR3 is CASSSQGRETEAFF. DNA of the CDR3: TGTGCCAGCAGTTCACAGGGGAGGGAAACTGAAGCTTTCTTT.

This chain links TRBV12-5 with TRBJ2-3; TRBD2 matches at 10 bases. The CDR3 covers 18 residues. Germline V gives CDR1 LGHNT, CDR2 FRNRAP. V dropped 0 bases and J dropped 1; count of bases not matched to a gene: 7. The CDR3 sequence: CASGLVPLAGARTDTQYF. In DNA form, the CDR3 reads TGTGCTAGTGGTTTGGTTCCGCTAGCGGGGGCCCGCACAGATACGCAGTATTTT.

For the CDR3, the DNA is TGTGCCAGCAGTTACGACTACAGTAAGAGCACTGAAGCTTTCTTT. It encodes CASSYDYSKSTEAFF. The genes are TRBV6-5 and TRBJ1-1; D uncertain. V was clipped by 2 bases and J by 4 bases, with 14 bases between them. Per the germline V gene, CDR1 is MNHEY and CDR2 is SVGAGI. There are 15 residues in the CDR3.

In this sample, this clone is medium-sized (0.01 to 0.1%). Other DNA sequences from this sample encode an identical CDR3 as well. The rearrangement links TRBV5-4 to TRBJ2-7; 10 positions match TRBD2. V was pared by 0 bases and J by 1 base, with 1 base of the junction left unmatched. The germline V gene encodes CDR1 SGHNT and CDR2 YYREEE (reference sequence). This CDR3 has 15 residues. In DNA form, the CDR3 reads TGTGCCAGCAGCTTGGGACTAGCGGGTTCCTACGAGCAGTACTTC. This sequence encodes CASSLGLAGSYEQYF.

This chain connects TRBV4-1 to TRBJ2-7; 8 nucleotides match TRBD2. Looked up from germline, CDR1 is MGHRA and CDR2 is YSYEKL. The length of the CDR3 is 13 residues. Trimming at V came to 6 bases and at J to 2 bases, leaving 3 bases not matched to a gene. The CDR3 DNA sequence: TGCGCCAGCAGAGCGGGGGACGCCTACGAGCAGTACTTC. Encoded protein: CASRAGDAYEQYF.

The chain joins TRBV2 to TRBJ1-1, with unresolved D. The CDR3 has 13 residues. Germline V gives CDR1 SNHLY, CDR2 FYNNEI. The V and J ends lost 5 bases and 0 bases respectively, with 7 bases between them. In nucleotides, the CDR3 is TGTGCCAGCAGTTTCTCCTTGAACACTGAAGCTTTCTTT. This codes for CASSFSLNTEAFF.

J is TRBJ2-1 and V is TRBV14, with D perhaps given as TRBD1 or TRBD2 (6 bases each). The CDR3 runs to 17 residues. The V gene lost 2 bases and the J gene lost 4 bases, with 18 bases spanning the gap. Germline V gene lookup returns CDR1 SGHDN and CDR2 FVKESK. DNA of the CDR3: TGTGCCAGCAGCCAAATGGGTCCTAGGGGGGTATACAATGAGCAGTTCTTC. Translation gives CASSQMGPRGVYNEQFF.

This clone was seen a single time. The chain uses TRBV6-5 and TRBJ1-4; no reliable D call. CDR3 length equals 13 residues. V shed 7 bases and J shed 3 bases, with 9 bases lying between them. Germline V gene data show CDR1 as MNHEY and CDR2 as SVGAGI. The CDR3 is CASNWMSNEKLFF. DNA for the CDR3: TGTGCCAGCAATTGGATGTCTAATGAAAAACTGTTTTTT.

This chain links TRBV29-1 with TRBJ2-1; 10 nucleotides line up with TRBD2. The CDR3 runs to 14 residues. The germline V gene has CDR1 SQVTM and CDR2 ANQGSEA. J lost 5 bases, V lost 4 bases, and 5 bases had no gene match. CDR3 sequence reads: CSVGRLAGNNEQFF. In DNA, the CDR3 is TGCAGCGTTGGAAGACTAGCGGGTAACAATGAGCAGTTCTTC.

The chain uses TRBV19 and TRBJ1-5; tentatively, D is TRBD1 (5 bases). This CDR3 is built from 13 residues. Trimming pared 10 bases from V and 2 bases from J, leaving 12 bases between. Germline values: CDR1 LNHDA, CDR2 SQIVND (reference sequence). The CDR3 bases are TGTGCCACCTCGGGCAGGGGCAATCAGCCCCAGCATTTT. Its translation: CATSGRGNQPQHF.

The chain carries TRBV20-1 and TRBJ2-5; D is unclear. The CDR3 has 10 residues. V was trimmed by 3 bases and J by 5 bases, leaving 4 bases between them. From germline, CDR1 is DFQATT and CDR2 SNEGSKA (reference sequence). The CDR3 sequence is CSARWETQYF. In nucleotides, the CDR3 is TGCAGTGCTAGGTGGGAGACCCAGTACTTC.

The chain is built from TRBV19 and TRBJ1-5; D may be TRBD1 (6 bases). Trimming stripped 4 bases from V and 6 bases from J, with 22 bases between. Germline assignment: CDR1 LNHDA and CDR2 SQIVND (reference sequence). CDR3 length equals 17 residues. CDR3 loop: CASSNSAGGAEAQPQHF. The CDR3, as DNA: TGTGCCAGTAGTAACTCGGCGGGGGGGGCTGAGGCTCAGCCCCAGCATTTT.

The chain is built from TRBV4-2 and TRBJ2-5; 9 positions agree with TRBD2. Germline trimming cut 7 bases from V and 4 bases from J; bases unmatched to any gene: 16. The CDR3 covers 17 residues. CDR1 and CDR2 from the germline V gene are LGHNA and YNFKEQ. CDR3 nucleotides: TGTGCCAGCACCTCTGCTGAGGGCGGGAGGGCCCTAGAGACCCAGTACTTC. Its protein product is CASTSAEGGRALETQYF.

The chain is built from TRBV4-1 and TRBJ2-7; weak D call: TRBD2 (6 bases). CDR1 and CDR2 from the germline V gene are MGHRA and YSYEKL. The CDR3 totals 14 residues. Trimming removed 1 base at V and 4 bases at J, with 11 bases between. The CDR3 loop is CASSQGPEGYEQYF. DNA of the CDR3: TGCGCCAGCAGCCAAGGCCCGGAGGGGTACGAGCAGTACTTC.

The chain is built from TRBV7-9 and TRBJ1-4, with D unclear. The CDR3 is 12 residues long. Trimming took 6 bases from V and 3 from J, leaving 5 bases between them. Germline lookup yields CDR1 SEHNR and CDR2 FQNEAQ (reference sequence). CDR3 DNA sequence: TGTGCCAGCAGTCGACCTAATGAAAAACTGTTTTTT. The encoded protein is CASSRPNEKLFF.

CDR3 sequence: CASSDPGGKGYTF. The CDR3 DNA follows: TGCGCCAGCAGTGATCCGGGGGGCAAAGGCTACACCTTC. The V and J genes are TRBV10-2 and TRBJ1-2, with a tentative D call TRBD1 (6 bases). V lost 3 bases to trimming and J lost 8 bases, with 13 bases between them. Per the germline V gene, CDR1 is WSHSY and CDR2 is SAAADI. The CDR3 contains 13 residues.

The rearrangement uses TRBV7-9 and TRBJ2-5; 11 bases are shared with TRBD2. In germline, CDR1 is SEHNR, CDR2 FQNEAQ (reference sequence). Trimming removed 4 bases from V and 5 bases from J; junction bases left unmatched: 12. The CDR3 has 17 amino acids. As DNA, the CDR3 is TGTGCCAGCAGCTCCCTCCCGACTAGCGGGATGCCTGAGACCCAGTACTTC. Encoded protein: CASSSLPTSGMPETQYF.

The chain couples TRBV3-1 (or the pseudogene TRBV3-2) to TRBJ2-7; 8 bases fit TRBD1. The CDR3 has 19 amino acids. Germline CDR1 and CDR2: LGHDT and YNNKEL (reference sequence). The trim removed 1 base at V and 9 bases at J, leaving 23 bases unmatched. The DNA of the CDR3 is TGTGCCAGCAGCCAAGGGGCCGGACAGGGACGGACTGGACTTAAGGTGCAGTACTTC. Its protein product is CASSQGAGQGRTGLKVQYF.

The gene calls are TRBV27 and TRBJ1-2; D gene ambiguous. Between the trimmed V and J ends, which lost 5 bases and 4 bases, there was a span of 5 bases. The CDR3 has 11 amino acids. Per germline, CDR1 MNHEY and CDR2 SMNVEV (reference sequence). Written as DNA, the CDR3 is TGTGCCAGCAGTCGGCTCTATGGCTACACCTTC. Residues: CASSRLYGYTF.